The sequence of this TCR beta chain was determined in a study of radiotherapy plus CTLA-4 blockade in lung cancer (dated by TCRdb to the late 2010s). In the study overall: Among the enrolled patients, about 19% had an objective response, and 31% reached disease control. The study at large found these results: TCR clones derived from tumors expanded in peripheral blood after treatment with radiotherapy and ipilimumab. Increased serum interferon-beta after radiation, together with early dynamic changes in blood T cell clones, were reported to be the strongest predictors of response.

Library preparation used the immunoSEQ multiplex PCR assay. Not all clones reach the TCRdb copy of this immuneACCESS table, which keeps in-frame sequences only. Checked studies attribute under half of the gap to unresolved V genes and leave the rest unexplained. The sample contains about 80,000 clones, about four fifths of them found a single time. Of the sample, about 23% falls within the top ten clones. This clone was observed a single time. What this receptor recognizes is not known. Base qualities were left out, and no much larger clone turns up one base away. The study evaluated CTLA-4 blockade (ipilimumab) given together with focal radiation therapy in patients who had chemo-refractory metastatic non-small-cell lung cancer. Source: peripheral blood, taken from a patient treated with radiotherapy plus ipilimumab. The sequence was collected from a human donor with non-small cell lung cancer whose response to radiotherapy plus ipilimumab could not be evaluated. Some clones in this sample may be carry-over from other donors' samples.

The bases are TGTGCCAGCAGCGCCAAGCCGGACACGTATAGCAATCAGCCCCAGCATTTT. The resulting protein is CASSAKPDTYSNQPQHF. The rearrangement combines TRBV7-2 with TRBJ1-5; the D gene is perhaps TRBD1, from 5 matching bases. CDR1 and CDR2, looked up from the germline V gene, are SGHTA and FQGNSA. The CDR3 covers 17 residues, taking in both the cysteine and the phenylalanine. Only CDR3 DNA remains: 51 bases, in frame from the first base. Between the V and J ends, shortened by 5 bases and 0 bases respectively, the junction contains 17 bases.